Presented here are 7 T cell receptor beta chains from one specimen sequenced in a study of T cell responses to AZD1222 COVID-19 vaccine. Repertoires were generated with immunoSEQ multiplex PCR, while TCRdb's copy carries only in-frame clones and drops some. The sample shows 160,000 or so clones, approximately 91% of them seen only once. This specimen was peripheral blood, taken on day 0 of AZD1222 vaccination. These receptors originate from an adult in good health.

This clone was seen a single time. The genes are TRBV7-9 and TRBJ1-1; D is uncertain. This CDR3 comprises 14 residues. Trimming pared 6 bases from V and 2 bases from J, leaving 13 bases between. The V gene's germline CDR1 is SEHNR and CDR2 FQNEAQ (reference sequence). This CDR3 is CASRSPGFNTEAFF. The CDR3 DNA reads as TGTGCCAGCAGGAGCCCCGGGTTTAACACTGAAGCTTTCTTT. The full variable domain, in which reference TRBV7-9 and TRBJ1-1 provide the parts outside the CDR3, is DTGVSQNPRHKITKRGQNVTFRCDPISEHNRLYWYRQTLGQGPEFLTYFQNEAQLEKSRLLSDRFSAERPKGSFSTLEIQRTEQGDSAMYLCASRSPGFNTEAFFGQGTRLTVV.

The J gene is TRBJ2-1, the V gene TRBV7-3, with D possibly TRBD1 on 6 matching bases. The germline gives CDR1 SGHTA, CDR2 FQGTGA. V shed 2 bases and J shed 4 bases, with 9 bases lying between them. The CDR3 totals 14 residues. The CDR3 reads CASSLGQTYNEQFF. The CDR3 nucleotides are TGTGCCAGCAGCTTAGGACAGACATACAATGAGCAGTTCTTC.

This chain uses TRBV3-1 (or the pseudogene TRBV3-2) with TRBJ1-2, with D possibly matching TRBD1 (5 bases). Trimming removed 2 bases from V and 4 bases from J, with 14 bases in between. The CDR3 totals 15 residues. The germline CDR1 and CDR2 sequences are LGHDT and YNNKEL (reference sequence). This CDR3 is CASSQSRAPLYGYTF. Here the CDR3 DNA reads TGTGCCAGCAGCCAAAGCAGGGCGCCCCTCTATGGCTACACCTTC.

This clone has just one count. V and J are TRBV19 and TRBJ2-3; tentatively, D is TRBD2 (6 bases). Germline values: CDR1 LNHDA, CDR2 SQIVND (reference sequence). V lost 2 bases and J 5 bases, leaving 17 bases between the germline ends. The length of the CDR3 is 16 residues. In nucleotides, the CDR3 is TGTGCCAGTAGTATACGGTGGAGGGGATTAGAAGATACGCAGTATTTT. This gives the protein CASSIRWRGLEDTQYF.

CDR3 loop: CASSRDRDEAFF. In nucleotides, the CDR3 is TGTGCCAGCTCACGGGACAGGGATGAAGCTTTCTTT. The J gene is TRBJ1-1, the V gene TRBV18, with 9 bases that match TRBD1. Per the germline V gene, CDR1 is KGHSH and CDR2 is LQKENI. The CDR3 has 12 residues. J lost 7 bases, V lost 4 bases, and 1 base had no gene match.

This chain uses TRBV14 with TRBJ1-4; 7 nucleotides align to TRBD1. Trimming took 2 bases from V and 7 from J; bases not matched to a gene: 10. The CDR3 contains 16 residues. Per the germline V gene, CDR1 is SGHDN and CDR2 is FVKESK. The CDR3 bases are TGTGCCAGCAGCCAATTGGTAGGGGGCGCGGGTGAAAAACTGTTTTTT. This encodes CASSQLVGGAGEKLFF.

This clone has only one observation. This chain links TRBV5-1 with TRBJ1-1; possibly TRBD1 for D (5 bases). This CDR3 is 15 amino acids long. Germline V gene sequence: CDR1 SGHRS, CDR2 YFSETQ. V shed 0 bases and J shed 0 bases, with 9 bases lying between them. The CDR3 region is CASSLAEGLNTEAFF. The CDR3 nucleotides are TGCGCCAGCAGCTTGGCCGAGGGGCTGAACACTGAAGCTTTCTTT.